The 26 T cell receptor beta chains below were found in one sample sequenced in a study of beta chain features in type 1 diabetes. Study-wide points: When Type 1 diabetes patients were examined, their TCRB CDR3s proved moderately but significantly shorter in all four CD4+ subsets.

Their recognized antigens are unknown. The study reverse transcribed the entire isolated RNA, so it sequenced expressed TCRB transcripts. Assay: immunoSEQ multiplex PCR; the TCRdb copy retains only in-frame clones and omits some. Among 130,000 or so clones, 9% were seen once, and the ten largest hold around 0.7%. Sequencing was performed on central memory CD4+ T cells from blood. These receptors were obtained from a young man with type 1 diabetes.

This clone was seen at least ten times. The chain uses TRBV23-1 and TRBJ2-7; no reliable D call. TRBV23-1 is an ORF, and what it does is uncertain. CDR3 length equals 13 residues. V lost 3 bases to trimming and J lost 2 bases, with 8 bases between them. CDR3 in amino acids: CASSHRDTYEQYF. Here the CDR3 DNA reads TGCGCCAGCAGTCATCGAGATACCTACGAGCAGTACTTC.

In this sample, this clone turned up many times. J is TRBJ1-4 and V is TRBV6-6; D perhaps matches TRBD1 (6 bases). The CDR3 loop spans 14 amino acids. Germline CDR1 reads MNHNY; CDR2 reads SVGAGI (reference sequence). Trimming pared 4 bases from V and 8 bases from J, leaving 14 bases between. The CDR3 DNA follows: TGTGCCAGCAGTTGGGGGCAGTCGAGGGAAAAACTGTTTTTT. Its protein product is CASSWGQSREKLFF.

The V call is TRBV27, the J call TRBJ2-1; 10 bases fit TRBD1. Germline V gene data show CDR1 as MNHEY and CDR2 as SMNVEV (reference sequence). Unmatched junction bases numbered 8, after V lost 6 bases and J lost 6 bases. The CDR3 contains 15 residues. Here the CDR3 DNA reads TGTGCCAGCAGCCCGGGACAGGGGTTAAGCAATGAGCAGTTCTTC. It specifies CASSPGQGLSNEQFF.

The chain carries TRBV2 and TRBJ1-6; 7 nucleotides match TRBD1. There are 16 residues in the CDR3. J was trimmed by 3 bases and V by 4 bases; bases with no gene match: 6. Germline CDR1 reads SNHLY; CDR2 reads FYNNEI. For the CDR3, the DNA is TGTGCCAGCAGTGGGACAGGAGACCTCTATAATTCACCCCTCCACTTT. Protein product: CASSGTGDLYNSPLHF.

This clone came up a few times. CDR3: CASSQGLPGNTIYF. The CDR3 DNA reads as TGCGCCAGCAGCCAAGGACTTCCAGGAAACACCATATATTTT. The gene calls are TRBV4-1 and TRBJ1-3; D not resolved. V dropped 1 base and J dropped 4 bases, with 8 bases sitting between them. CDR3 size: 14 residues. CDR1 is MGHRA and CDR2 is YSYEKL in the germline V gene.

This clone was detected a few times. The chain combines TRBV5-6 with TRBJ2-3; D may be TRBD1 (6 bases). The V end lost 5 bases, the J end lost 7 bases, and 11 bases lay between the germline ends. This CDR3 region has 12 residues. Germline CDR1 and CDR2: SGHDT and YYEEEE. CDR3 sequence (DNA): TGTGCCAGCAGGCTAGGGGGATATACGCAGTATTTT. Translating it yields CASRLGGYTQYF.

This clone showed up just a few times. Other DNA sequences in this sample translate to the same CDR3. The chain joins TRBV7-2 to TRBJ2-7, with 10 nucleotides matching TRBD2. Per germline, CDR1 SGHTA and CDR2 FQGNSA. The CDR3 consists of 15 residues. After removal of 5 bases from V and 2 bases from J, the junction contained 6 bases not matched to a gene. CDR3 residues: CASSPRTSGTYEQYF. The CDR3 nucleotides read TGTGCCAGCAGCCCCCGGACTAGCGGAACCTACGAGCAGTACTTC.

The CDR3 DNA reads TGCACCAGCAGCCAAGATGCGGTCAGAACCCACTTAGTTGTAGATACGCAGTATTTT. Amino acids: CTSSQDAVRTHLVVDTQYF. V is TRBV1 and J is TRBJ2-3; TRBD2 is the table's D call, not checked against the DNA. TRBV1 is a pseudogene. CDR3 length equals 19 residues.

This clone appeared a few times. The rearrangement links TRBV29-1 to TRBJ2-3; TRBD2 matches at 12 bases. The length of the CDR3 is 15 residues. J gave up 0 bases and V 7 bases, and 5 bases lay outside the gene matches. Germline CDR1 reads SQVTM; CDR2 reads ANQGSEA. CDR3 region: CSGSGTSGSTDTQYF. The CDR3 DNA sequence: TGCAGCGGCTCCGGGACTAGCGGGAGCACAGATACGCAGTATTTT.

The chain carries TRBV7-2 and TRBJ2-1, with 10 positions matching TRBD2. Germline V gives CDR1 SGHTA, CDR2 FQGNSA. J was trimmed by 6 bases and V by 5 bases; bases with no gene match: 7. This CDR3 has 15 residues. The CDR3 DNA reads as TGTGCCAGCAGCCTAGGGAGCGGGGGGGCCAATGAGCAGTTCTTC. Protein product: CASSLGSGGANEQFF.

A few counts support this clone. The chain recombines TRBV7-2 with TRBJ1-1; tentative D call: TRBD1 (5 bases). Between the trimmed V and J ends, which lost 5 bases and 0 bases, there was a span of 10 bases. The CDR3 totals 14 residues. Germline assignment: CDR1 SGHTA and CDR2 FQGNSA. The CDR3 nucleotides are TGTGCCAGCAGCGCGGGGCTCATGAACACTGAAGCTTTCTTT. Protein: CASSAGLMNTEAFF.

This clone was observed a handful of times. The chain joins TRBV30 to TRBJ2-5; TRBD2 is a possible D gene (5 bases). Looked up from germline, CDR1 is GTSNPN and CDR2 is SVGIG (reference sequence). V was trimmed by 0 bases and J by 4 bases, leaving 9 bases between them. The CDR3 length is 13 residues. This CDR3 reads CAWSVPGVETQYF. CDR3 sequence (DNA): TGTGCCTGGAGTGTACCCGGGGTAGAGACCCAGTACTTC.

V is TRBV29-1 and J is TRBJ2-1, with 9 positions matching TRBD1. The V gene end was trimmed by 6 bases and the J gene end by 6 bases; junction bases not matched to a gene: 9. This CDR3 is 14 amino acids long. Germline CDR1 and CDR2: SQVTM and ANQGSEA. CDR3 DNA sequence: TGCAGCGTGGGAGCCGGGACAGGGCGCAATGAGCAGTTCTTC. Its translation is CSVGAGTGRNEQFF.

This clone appeared a few times. The V and J genes are TRBV7-6 and TRBJ2-7; 8 nucleotides align to TRBD1. Germline CDR1 and CDR2: SGHVS and FNYEAQ. Unmatched junction bases numbered 8, after V lost 4 bases and J lost 6 bases. This CDR3 region has 14 residues. The DNA of the CDR3 is TGTGCCAGCAGCTCGCGACAGGGGAGTTTCGAGCAGTACTTC. Translated, it gives CASSSRQGSFEQYF.

J is TRBJ2-7 and V is TRBV18; tentative D call: TRBD1 (5 bases). Germline V gene sequence: CDR1 KGHSH, CDR2 LQKENI. The CDR3 is 13 residues long. V was pared by 4 bases and J by 3 bases, with 10 bases between. CDR3 nucleotide sequence: TGTGCCAGCTCACAAGGGGCTAACTACGAGCAGTACTTC. Its protein product is CASSQGANYEQYF.

This clone appeared a few times. This chain links TRBV7-9 with TRBJ2-1, with a tentative D call TRBD1 (6 bases). V was clipped by 5 bases and J by 3 bases, with 11 bases between them. This CDR3 has 14 residues. In germline, CDR1 is SEHNR, CDR2 FQNEAQ (reference sequence). The CDR3 reads CASSPRQVYNEQFF. For the CDR3, the DNA is TGTGCCAGCAGCCCCAGACAGGTCTACAATGAGCAGTTCTTC.

This clone was detected a few times. The chain joins TRBV18 to TRBJ1-2; 7 nucleotides line up with TRBD1. CDR1 KGHSH and CDR2 LQKENI come from the germline V gene. J lost 4 bases, V lost 4 bases, and 9 bases had no gene match. The CDR3 consists of 15 residues. CDR3 bases: TGTGCCAGCTCACAATCGACAGGGCAGAGCTATGGCTACACCTTC. Its translation: CASSQSTGQSYGYTF. Full variable domain (missing parts from reference TRBV18 and TRBJ1-2): NAGVMQNPRHLVRRRGQEARLRCSPMKGHSHVYWYRQLPEEGLKFMVYLQKENIIDESGMPKERFSAEFPKEGPSILRIQQVVRGDSAAYFCASSQSTGQSYGYTFGSGTRLTVV.

A few counts support this clone. The chain combines TRBV19 with TRBJ2-5; D perhaps matches TRBD1 (5 bases). Trimming took 3 bases from V and 5 from J, leaving 16 bases between them. The germline CDR1 and CDR2 sequences are LNHDA and SQIVND (reference sequence). The CDR3 has 15 residues. The CDR3 reads CASSMDRIAGETQYF. The CDR3 coding sequence is TGTGCCAGTAGTATGGATAGAATAGCAGGGGAGACCCAGTACTTC.

V and J are TRBV7-9 and TRBJ1-1; D unclear. The CDR3 runs to 12 residues. The germline V gene has CDR1 SEHNR and CDR2 FQNEAQ (reference sequence). The V end was cut by 5 bases, the J end by 7 bases, with 11 bases between. CDR3 DNA: TGTGCCAGCAGCGCGGAATCTCGTGAAGCTTTCTTT. This translates into CASSAESREAFF.

This clone was counted once. The chain uses TRBV5-1 and TRBJ2-2; D gene unclear. The V and J ends lost 7 bases and 5 bases respectively, with 9 bases between them. This CDR3 is built from 12 residues. Germline V gene lookup returns CDR1 SGHRS and CDR2 YFSETQ. CDR3 bases: TGCGCCAGCCGACACCCGACCGGGGAGCTGTTTTTT. Its protein is CASRHPTGELFF.

This chain joins TRBV4-3 and TRBJ2-7, with D unresolved. Deletions cut 0 bases from V and 7 bases from J, with 10 bases between. In germline, CDR1 is LGHNA, CDR2 YSLEER. The CDR3 spans 13 residues. The CDR3 sequence is CASSQETRWEQYF. The CDR3, as DNA: TGCGCCAGCAGCCAAGAAACCAGGTGGGAGCAGTACTTC.

V and J are TRBV7-9 and TRBJ2-6; no clear D gene. The CDR3 is made up of 15 amino acids. Germline V gives CDR1 SEHNR, CDR2 FQNEAQ (reference sequence). V lost 6 bases and J 0 bases, leaving 9 bases between the germline ends. CDR3 residues: CASSTTVSGANVLTF. The CDR3 nucleotides are TGTGCCAGCAGTACCACGGTCTCTGGGGCCAACGTCCTGACTTTC. The variable domain in full, completed from reference TRBV7-9 and TRBJ2-6, reads DTGVSQNPRHKITKRGQNVTFRCDPISEHNRLYWYRQTLGQGPEFLTYFQNEAQLEKSRLLSDRFSAERPKGSFSTLEIQRTEQGDSAMYLCASSTTVSGANVLTFGAGSRLTVL.

The chain recombines TRBV28 with TRBJ1-2; D call uncertain. Trimming left V 1 base short and J 3 bases short, with 3 bases between. Germline assignment: CDR1 MDHEN and CDR2 SYDVKM. This CDR3 contains 12 residues. The CDR3 is CASSLSDYGYTF. The DNA for the CDR3 is TGTGCCAGCAGTTTATCCGACTATGGCTACACCTTC.

This chain connects TRBV6-1 to TRBJ2-7, with a tentative D call TRBD1 (5 bases). V shed 2 bases and J shed 5 bases, with 19 bases lying between them. The CDR3 is made up of 16 amino acids. The germline V gene encodes CDR1 MNHNS and CDR2 SASEGT. The CDR3 protein is CASSEFRVGNGDEQYF. The CDR3 region has the DNA TGTGCCAGCAGTGAATTCAGGGTTGGCAATGGCGACGAGCAGTACTTC.

The chain has TRBV2 and TRBJ2-1; 13 positions agree with TRBD2. CDR1 and CDR2 (germline): SNHLY, FYNNEI. V shed 7 bases, J shed 7 bases, and the junction held 13 bases outside the gene matches. The CDR3 extends over 17 amino acids. The CDR3, as DNA: TGTGCCAGCACCCCAACTTGGACTAGCGGGGGCAAAAATGAGCAGTTCTTC. It encodes CASTPTWTSGGKNEQFF.

This chain links TRBV18 with TRBJ2-5; tentative D call: TRBD1 (5 bases). Germline V gene data show CDR1 as KGHSH and CDR2 as LQKENI. Trimming shortened V by 4 bases and J by 2 bases, and 14 bases separated the two germline ends. CDR3 size: 15 residues. The CDR3, as DNA: TGTGCCAGCTCACGGGGCGGAAGGGGTCAAGAGACCCAGTACTTC. Amino acid sequence: CASSRGGRGQETQYF.